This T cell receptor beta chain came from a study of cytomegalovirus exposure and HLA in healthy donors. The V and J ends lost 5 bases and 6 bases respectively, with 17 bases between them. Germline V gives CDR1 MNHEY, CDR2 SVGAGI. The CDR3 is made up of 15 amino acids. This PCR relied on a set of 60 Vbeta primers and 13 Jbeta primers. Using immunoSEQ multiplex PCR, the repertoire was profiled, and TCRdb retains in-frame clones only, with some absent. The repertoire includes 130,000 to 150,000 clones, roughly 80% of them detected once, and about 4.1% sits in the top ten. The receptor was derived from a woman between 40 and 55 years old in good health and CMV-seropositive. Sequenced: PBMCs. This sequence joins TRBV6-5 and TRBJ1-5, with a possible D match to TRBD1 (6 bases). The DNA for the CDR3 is TGTGCCAGCAGTCCCGGAAGGAAGGGGGTTCAGCCCCAGCATTTT. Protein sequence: CASSPGRKGVQPQHF.